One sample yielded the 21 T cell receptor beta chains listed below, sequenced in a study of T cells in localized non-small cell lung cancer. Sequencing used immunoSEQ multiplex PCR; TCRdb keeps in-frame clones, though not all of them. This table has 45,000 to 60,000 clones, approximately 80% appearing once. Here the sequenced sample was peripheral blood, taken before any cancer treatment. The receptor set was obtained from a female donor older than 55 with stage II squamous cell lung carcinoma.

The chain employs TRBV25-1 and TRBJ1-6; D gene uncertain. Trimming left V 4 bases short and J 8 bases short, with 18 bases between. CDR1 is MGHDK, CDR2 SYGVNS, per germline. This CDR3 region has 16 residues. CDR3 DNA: TGTGCCAGCAGTGTCTTGGGGATGGCGGTTGATTCACCCCTCCACTTT. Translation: CASSVLGMAVDSPLHF.

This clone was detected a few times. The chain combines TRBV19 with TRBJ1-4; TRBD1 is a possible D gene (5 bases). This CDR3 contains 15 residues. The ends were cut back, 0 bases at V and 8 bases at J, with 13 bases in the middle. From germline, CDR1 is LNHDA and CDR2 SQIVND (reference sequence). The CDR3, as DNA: TGTGCCAGTAGTATAGAGTTATTAAGGGACGAAAAACTGTTTTTT. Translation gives CASSIELLRDEKLFF.

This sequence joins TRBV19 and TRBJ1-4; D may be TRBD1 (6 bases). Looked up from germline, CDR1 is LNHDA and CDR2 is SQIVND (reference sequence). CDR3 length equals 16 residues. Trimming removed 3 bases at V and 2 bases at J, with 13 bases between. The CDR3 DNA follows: TGTGCCAGTAGTATCTCCGGGGGCAGGACTAATGAAAAACTGTTTTTT. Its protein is CASSISGGRTNEKLFF.

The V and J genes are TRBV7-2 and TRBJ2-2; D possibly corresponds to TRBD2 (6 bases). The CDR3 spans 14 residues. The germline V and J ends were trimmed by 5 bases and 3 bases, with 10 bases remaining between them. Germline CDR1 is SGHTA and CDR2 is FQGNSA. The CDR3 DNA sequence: TGTGCCAGCAGCCGGGACTGGGACACCGGGGAGCTGTTTTTT. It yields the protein CASSRDWDTGELFF.

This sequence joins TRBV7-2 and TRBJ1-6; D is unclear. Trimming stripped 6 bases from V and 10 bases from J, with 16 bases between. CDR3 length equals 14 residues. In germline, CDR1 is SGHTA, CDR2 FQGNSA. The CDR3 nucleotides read TGTGCCAGCAGGCAGGCCCCCGGCAGCTCACCCCTCCACTTT. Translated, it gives CASRQAPGSSPLHF. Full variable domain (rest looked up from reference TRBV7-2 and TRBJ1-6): GAGVSQSPSNKVTEKGKDVELRCDPISGHTALYWYRQSLGQGLEFLIYFQGNSAPDKSGLPSDRFSAERTGGSVSTLTIQRTQQEDSAVYLCASRQAPGSSPLHFGNGTRLTVT.

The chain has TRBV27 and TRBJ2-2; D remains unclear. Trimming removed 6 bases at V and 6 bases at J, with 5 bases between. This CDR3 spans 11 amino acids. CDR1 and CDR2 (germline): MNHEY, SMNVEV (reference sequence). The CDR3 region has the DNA TGTGCCAGCAGGGTTGCCGGGGAGCTGTTTTTT. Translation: CASRVAGELFF.

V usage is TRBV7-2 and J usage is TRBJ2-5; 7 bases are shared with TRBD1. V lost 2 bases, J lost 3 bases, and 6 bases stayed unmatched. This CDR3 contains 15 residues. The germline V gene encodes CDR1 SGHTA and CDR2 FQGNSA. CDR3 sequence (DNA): TGTGCCAGCAGCTTATTAAGGGGACAGAAAGAGACCCAGTACTTC. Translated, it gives CASSLLRGQKETQYF.

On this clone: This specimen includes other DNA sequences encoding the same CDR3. CDR3 protein: CASSPTGNYGYTF. The CDR3 region has the DNA TGTGCCAGCAGTCCGACAGGGAACTATGGCTACACCTTC. The V and J genes are TRBV6-5 and TRBJ1-2, with 7 bases aligning to TRBD1. The CDR3 is made up of 13 amino acids. CDR1 and CDR2 (germline): MNHEY, SVGAGI. After removal of 5 bases from V and 2 bases from J, the junction contained 2 bases not matched to a gene.

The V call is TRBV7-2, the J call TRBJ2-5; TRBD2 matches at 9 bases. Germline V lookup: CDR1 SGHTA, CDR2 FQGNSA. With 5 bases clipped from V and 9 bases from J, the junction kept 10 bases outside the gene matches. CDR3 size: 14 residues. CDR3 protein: CASSPPERGAAQYF. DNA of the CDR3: TGTGCCAGCAGCCCCCCGGAGCGGGGGGCTGCCCAGTACTTC.

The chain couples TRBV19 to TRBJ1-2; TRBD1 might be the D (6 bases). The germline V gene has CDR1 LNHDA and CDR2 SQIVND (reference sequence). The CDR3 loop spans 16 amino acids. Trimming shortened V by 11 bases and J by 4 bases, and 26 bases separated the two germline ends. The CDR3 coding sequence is TGTGCCTCGCAAGCTCCCGGGCCCAAGGGGGGCTATGGCTACACCTTC. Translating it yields CASQAPGPKGGYGYTF.

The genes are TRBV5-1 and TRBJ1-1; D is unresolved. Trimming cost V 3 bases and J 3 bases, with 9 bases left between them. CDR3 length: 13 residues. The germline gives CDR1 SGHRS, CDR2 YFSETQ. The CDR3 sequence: CASSYSSDTEAFF. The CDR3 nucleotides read TGCGCCAGCAGCTATTCGTCAGACACTGAAGCTTTCTTT.

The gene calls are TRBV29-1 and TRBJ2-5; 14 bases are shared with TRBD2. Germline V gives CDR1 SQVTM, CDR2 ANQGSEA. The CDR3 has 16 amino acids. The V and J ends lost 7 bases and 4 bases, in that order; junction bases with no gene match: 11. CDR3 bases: TGCAGCGCTATGGGACTAGCGGGGGTCCCCAGAGAGACCCAGTACTTC. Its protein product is CSAMGLAGVPRETQYF.

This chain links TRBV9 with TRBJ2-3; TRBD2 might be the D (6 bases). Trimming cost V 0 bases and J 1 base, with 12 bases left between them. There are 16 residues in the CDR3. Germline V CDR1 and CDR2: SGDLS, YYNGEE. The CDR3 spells CASSVVAGGGTDTQYF. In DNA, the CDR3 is TGTGCCAGCAGCGTAGTGGCTGGCGGGGGCACAGATACGCAGTATTTT.

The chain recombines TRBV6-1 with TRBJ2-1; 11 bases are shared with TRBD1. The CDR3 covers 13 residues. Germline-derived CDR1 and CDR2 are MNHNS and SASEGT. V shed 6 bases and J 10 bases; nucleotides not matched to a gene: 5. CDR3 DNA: TGTGCCAGCAGCGGACAGGGGGCTGGGGAGCAGTTCTTC. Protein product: CASSGQGAGEQFF.

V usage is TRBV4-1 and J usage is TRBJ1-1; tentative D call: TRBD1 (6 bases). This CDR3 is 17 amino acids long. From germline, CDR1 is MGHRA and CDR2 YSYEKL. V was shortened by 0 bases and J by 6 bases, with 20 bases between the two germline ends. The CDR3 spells CASSQDNGQSNGAEAFF. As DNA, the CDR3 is TGCGCCAGCAGCCAAGATAACGGACAGTCGAATGGCGCTGAAGCTTTCTTT.

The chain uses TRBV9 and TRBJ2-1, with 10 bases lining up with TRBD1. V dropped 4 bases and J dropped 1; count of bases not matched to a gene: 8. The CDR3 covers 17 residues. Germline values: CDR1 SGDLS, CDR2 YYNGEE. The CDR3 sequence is CASSFIPGQGSYNEQFF. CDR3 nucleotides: TGTGCCAGCAGCTTTATTCCGGGACAGGGGTCCTACAATGAGCAGTTCTTC.

In nucleotides, the CDR3 is TGTGCCAGCAGCGCCCGCCAGGGGGGCCCATACAATGAGCAGTTCTTC. It translates to CASSARQGGPYNEQFF. The rearrangement joins TRBV9 to TRBJ2-1, with D perhaps matching TRBD1 (7 bases). The V end lost 3 bases, the J end lost 4 bases, and 17 bases lay between the germline ends. The CDR3 is 16 residues long. Per germline, CDR1 SGDLS and CDR2 YYNGEE.

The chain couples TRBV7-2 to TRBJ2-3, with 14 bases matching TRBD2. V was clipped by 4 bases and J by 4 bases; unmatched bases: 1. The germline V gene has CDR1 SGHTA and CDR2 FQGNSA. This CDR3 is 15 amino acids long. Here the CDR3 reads CASSSTSGGADTQYF. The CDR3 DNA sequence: TGTGCCAGCAGCTCGACTAGCGGGGGGGCAGATACGCAGTATTTT. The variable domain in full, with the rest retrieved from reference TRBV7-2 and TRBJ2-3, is GAGVSQSPSNKVTEKGKDVELRCDPISGHTALYWYRQSLGQGLEFLIYFQGNSAPDKSGLPSDRFSAERTGGSVSTLTIQRTQQEDSAVYLCASSSTSGGADTQYFGPGTRLTVL.

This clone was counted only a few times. The CDR3 coding sequence is TGTGCCAGCAGTTTATTACCGGGGGGTAGCGATAATTCACCCCTCCACTTT. This codes for CASSLLPGGSDNSPLHF. The chain couples TRBV27 to TRBJ1-6, with D possibly matching TRBD1 (5 bases). CDR3 length: 17 residues. V was clipped by 1 base and J by 5 bases, with 15 bases between them. The V gene's germline CDR1 is MNHEY and CDR2 SMNVEV (reference sequence).

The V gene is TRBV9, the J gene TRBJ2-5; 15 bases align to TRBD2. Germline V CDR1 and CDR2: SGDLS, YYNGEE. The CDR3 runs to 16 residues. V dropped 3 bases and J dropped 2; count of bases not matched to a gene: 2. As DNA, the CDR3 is TGTGCCAGCAGCGCGGGACTAGCGGGGGGACAAGAGACCCAGTACTTC. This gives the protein CASSAGLAGGQETQYF.

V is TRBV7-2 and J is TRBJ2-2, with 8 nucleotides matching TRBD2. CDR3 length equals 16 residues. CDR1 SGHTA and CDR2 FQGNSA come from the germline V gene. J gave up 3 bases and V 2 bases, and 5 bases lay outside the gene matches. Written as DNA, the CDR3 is TGTGCCAGCAGCTTATCTGCGGGGGGCGACACCGGGGAGCTGTTTTTT. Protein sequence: CASSLSAGGDTGELFF.